The 8 T cell receptor beta chains given below trace back to one sample, sequenced in a study of regulatory T cells in long-lasting Graves disease. CDR3 regions were amplified by Arm-PCR using iRepertoire HTBI primers to build TCR beta libraries. TCRdb reprocessed the multiplex PCR reads with MiXCR, giving one entry per CDR3 protein. Of 400,000 to 500,000 distinct CDR3 sequences listed, 20% to 25% are singletons. Time point: persistent/refractory GD, antithyroid drugs over 5 years with positive TRAb. Isolated PBMC RNA provided the starting material for the TCR library. The material was peripheral blood mononuclear cells (PBMCs), obtained when the disease was refractory, from a patient treated with antithyroid drugs. The receptors here all came from a female donor with Graves disease.

This clonotype was found many times. One end of the junction fails to match germline, which may point to a read error. The chain joins TRBV28 to TRBJ2-7, with unresolved D. The germline gives CDR1 MDHEN, CDR2 SYDVKM. This CDR3 is built from 14 residues. The CDR3 sequence is CASSLSGSSHEQYF. The CDR3 bases are TGTGCCAGCAGCCTTAGTGGGTCCTCCCACGAGCAGTACTTC.

This clonotype was detected only a few times. The chain employs TRBV19 and TRBJ2-2; tentatively, D is TRBD1 (6 bases). The germline V gene encodes CDR1 LNHDA and CDR2 SQIVND (reference sequence). The CDR3 is made up of 13 amino acids. V was pared by 4 bases and J by 7 bases, with 10 bases between. CDR3 in DNA: TGTGCCAGTAGTACCTTGACAGGCGGGGAGCTGTTTTTT. It translates to CASSTLTGGELFF.

A word on this clonotype: A much larger clone sits a single nucleotide away, making a read error possible. The chain uses TRBV12-3 or TRBV12-4 and TRBJ2-5; maybe TRBD2 (5 bases). The V end lost 3 bases, the J end lost 4 bases, and 12 bases lay between the germline ends. The CDR3 loop spans 14 amino acids. In DNA, the CDR3 is TGTGCCAGCAGTTTCATTAGCGCACCAGAGACCCAGTACTTC. Its translation is CASSFISAPETQYF.

This clonotype was seen repeatedly, ten times or more. The rearrangement uses TRBV12-3 or TRBV12-4 and TRBJ1-6; 8 bases map to TRBD1. V dropped 4 bases and J dropped 8; count of bases not matched to a gene: 4. The CDR3 extends over 14 amino acids. CDR3 sequence (DNA): TGTGCCAGCAGTTCAGGGGGCCGGGATTCACCCCTCCACTTT. This encodes CASSSGGRDSPLHF.

J is TRBJ2-7 and V is TRBV9, with 8 nucleotides matching TRBD1. With 3 bases clipped from V and 4 bases from J, the junction kept 6 bases outside the gene matches. CDR1 is SGDLS, CDR2 YYNGEE, per germline. The CDR3 length is 14 residues. CDR3 residues: CASSAQGAGYEQYF. CDR3 bases: TGTGCCAGCAGCGCCCAGGGGGCGGGTTACGAGCAGTACTTC.

Only a few counts were recorded for this clonotype. A junction end diverges from the germline sequence, so it may reflect a read error. J is TRBJ2-5 and V is TRBV3-1; D not certain. Germline CDR1 LGHDT, CDR2 YNNKEL (reference sequence). There are 11 residues in the CDR3. CDR3 residues: CASSQSTGRYF. CDR3 in DNA: TGTGCCAGCAGCCAGAGTACCGGACGATATTTC.

This clonotype has a handful of counts. The chain combines TRBV10-3 with TRBJ1-3; D not resolved. CDR1 is ENHRY and CDR2 is SYGVKD in the germline V gene. CDR3 length equals 16 residues. Trimming shortened V by 4 bases and J by 0 bases, and 13 bases separated the two germline ends. DNA of the CDR3: TGTGCCATCAGTGGATCGTACACGAGCTCTGGAAACACCATATATTTT. As protein: CAISGSYTSSGNTIYF.

The gene calls are TRBV12-3 or TRBV12-4 and TRBJ1-6; D not certain. V lost 4 bases, J lost 10 bases, and 11 bases lay in between. The CDR3 runs 13 residues. The CDR3 is CASSSASGSPLHF. The CDR3 DNA is TGTGCCAGCAGTTCGGCGAGTGGGTCACCCCTCCACTTT.